This TCR beta chain stems from a study of cytomegalovirus exposure and HLA in healthy donors. Study overall: Within the Caucasian-associated ancestry cluster were roughly 82% of the roughly 360 genotyped donors. Whole-study results and caveats: An analysis was carried out later, and it reportedly showed fewer N-insertions in an Asian-associated ancestry cluster than the approximately 700-donor mean. Sequences of the TCR beta chain were said to predict the HLA-A and HLA-B alleles of most subjects accurately.

Per germline, CDR1 SNHLY and CDR2 FYNNEI. The CDR3 consists of 17 residues. V lost 0 bases to trimming and J lost 4 bases; unmatched junction nucleotides: 9. Primers for the PCR totalled 60 Vbeta and 13 Jbeta. Original methodology: Among the unique TCR beta chains that a later analysis counted, about 81 million in all, around 11 million were shared. Clones were read by immunoSEQ multiplex PCR, and TCRdb kept only the in-frame ones, dropping some. V and J calls plus clone size are reproduced from that table; the DNA served to infer D and trimming. The sample lists roughly 67,000 clones, 78% occurring once. Concerning this clone itself: Its antigen is not identified.

This chain joins TRBV2 and TRBJ2-5, with 9 positions matching TRBD2. The sample taken for sequencing was PBMCs. The TCR originated in a middle-aged man in good health and CMV-seronegative. CDR3 DNA sequence: TGTGCCAGCAGTGAAGCGCAGATAGCGGGGGCGGCAGAGACCCAGTACTTC. It encodes CASSEAQIAGAAETQYF.